This TCR beta chain stems from a study of memory CD4+ T cells and cytomegalovirus serostatus. Looking at the study overall: Healthy Belgian adult donors included under ten CMV-positive and fewer than 25 CMV-negative people.

This CDR3 is built from 15 residues. Per germline, CDR1 MNHNS and CDR2 SASEGT. The V end lost 6 bases, the J end lost 0 bases, and 12 bases lay between the germline ends. Some clones are missing from TCRdb's copy, which holds only in-frame ones; the method was immunoSEQ multiplex PCR. The table has about 62,000 clones, 75% to 80% seen once. The sort gate was single viable CD3+CD4+CD8-CD45RO+ cells for memory CD4+ T cells. This clone was counted only a few times. The sequence derives from an adult in good health and CMV-seropositive. The chain combines TRBV6-1 with TRBJ1-5, with D possibly being TRBD1 (6 bases). Sequencing was done on a sample of memory CD4+ T cells from blood. The DNA for the CDR3 is TGTGCCAGCAGATTCTGGACAGATAGCAATCAGCCCCAGCATTTT. Encoded protein: CASRFWTDSNQPQHF.